This T cell receptor beta chain came from a study of OX40 agonist ivuxolimab in advanced cancers. About the full investigation: Ivuxolimab was a fully human IgG2 agonistic monoclonal antibody targeting the costimulatory receptor OX40 (CD134). Intravenous ivuxolimab was administered to patients every 2 weeks at six dose levels: 0.01, 0.1, 0.3, 1.5, 3 and 10 mg/kg. Of the approximately 54 patients in dose escalation, 19 had hepatocellular carcinoma, about 15 had melanoma, 9 had renal cell carcinoma and 9 had head and neck cancer. In the dose-escalation cohort, around four fifths of patients were male, and the mean age was approximately 55 years, with a range of about 23 to 90. Prior anti-PD-1, anti-PD-L1 or anti-CTLA-4 therapy was permitted, and roughly two fifths of dose-escalation patients had received checkpoint inhibitors. Partial responses occurred in three dose-escalation patients, of whom one had hepatocellular carcinoma and two had cutaneous melanoma. The purpose of peripheral TCRbeta sequencing was to test whether ivuxolimab changed TCR sequence diversity and led to clonal T-cell expansion. The paper reports the monotherapy dose-escalation portion (N of about 52 patients) of the phase I ivuxolimab trial.

From the cysteine through the phenylalanine, the CDR3 covers 13 amino acids. Of the read, only the CDR3 DNA is kept; its 39 bases are in frame from base 1. Between the V and J ends, shortened by 1 base and 5 bases respectively, the junction contains 8 bases. The germline V gene specifies MGHRA as CDR1 and YSYEKL as CDR2. The trial excluded patients who had a history of autoimmune disease or who were on systemic immunosuppression. Peripheral blood for TCR sequencing was drawn from every dose cohort at baseline, at cycle 4 day 1 and at cycle 7 day 1. The samples were taken from a phase I, first-in-human, multicenter, open-label dose-escalation trial of ivuxolimab. Adults with locally advanced or metastatic melanoma, renal cell carcinoma, hepatocellular carcinoma or head and neck squamous cell carcinoma were enrolled in the trial. Before TCR sequencing, CD4+ T cells and CD8+ T cells from peripheral blood were sorted into separate populations.

On this clone: Its target antigen remains unknown. The input lacks base qualities; no much larger clone sits a single base away.

Genomic DNA was extracted from sorted cells for sequencing of the TCRbeta CDR3 region. TCRbeta CDR3 regions were sequenced using the immunoSEQ Assay. TCRdb limited this immuneACCESS table to in-frame rearrangements with V and J called. A share of clones is missing; checked studies link under half to unresolved V genes, and the rest is unexplained. This sample is represented by more than 80,000 clones; less than 95% of them were singletons. Together, the top ten hold roughly 8.7% of the sample. The investigation overall reported the following: At doses from 0.1 to 3.0 mg/kg, clonal expansion was seen in both CD4+ and CD8+ blood T cells between baseline and week 6. Antigen specificity was not determined for the clonally expanded peripheral T cells. On average, CD8+ T cells showed more expanded clones than CD4+ T cells after ivuxolimab. Low levels of normalized T-cell clonal expansion were also seen in some patients who did not respond. Partial responders in the 0.1-3.0 mg/kg groups had among the lowest normalized peripheral clonal expansion, especially among CD8+ T cells.

The TCR was taken from an adult with an advanced solid tumor such as melanoma, head and neck, liver or kidney cancer. The V and J segments used are TRBV4-1 and TRBJ1-2; a confident D gene designation cannot be given. Specimen: CD4+ or CD8+ T cells sorted from blood, collected in a trial of the OX40 agonist ivuxolimab. The sequenced DNA: TGCGCCAGCAGCCAAGGCACGGGGTATGGCTACACCTTC. This yields the protein CASSQGTGYGYTF.